The sequence of this T cell receptor (beta chain) was determined in a study of shared clonotypes between healthy human individuals (dated by TCRdb to between 2020 and 2021). For the study in its entirety: A few men and a couple of women, aged 18 to 49 years, made up the cohort. For each donor, CD4 naive and CD4 memory were each run on three plates, CD8 naive on two plates, and CD8 memory on one plate. Blood TCR repertoires of a handful of healthy adults were deeply sequenced to estimate repertoire size and the extent of clonotype sharing between individuals. To increase sequencing depth and limit assay-specific biases, TCR repertoire library preparation and sequencing were carried out by different laboratories using diverse techniques. Leukapheresis yielded between about 0.85 and 10 billion PBMCs per donor. The paper as a whole reports these results and caveats: Incomplete sequencing was indicated by rarefaction of sorted-subset datasets, despite the large sequencing depth. When a handful of donors were compared, the shared fraction of clonotypes was about 5% for naive CD4, around 4% for naive CD8, 2.3% for memory CD4, and under 0.5% for memory CD8. Because the study included only a small number of donors, the genetic and exposure-history diversity represented was limited. Estimated clonotype richness was generally larger for naive than for memory subsets. Compared with non-shared clonotypes, the clonotypes found in all four sorted-subset donors had higher generation probabilities. Sampling was limited to blood, and TCR repertoires in tissue likely differ from TCR repertoires in blood. Pairwise subsampling led to the expectation that sequencing depth would affect the degree of clonotype sharing among donors.

The germline V gene gives CDR1 as MGHRA and CDR2 as YSYEKL. Reading from cysteine to phenylalanine, the CDR3 counts 17 amino acids. This entry keeps only the CDR3 DNA: 51 bases, framed from base 1. V is reduced by 1 base and J by 1 base, leaving a spacing of 14 bases between them. Comments on this clone: There is no known antigen for this receptor. No base qualities exist here, and no much larger clone lies one base off it.

Using the deep immunoSEQ assay, multiplex PCR amplified TCR CDR3 regions from genomic DNA. Extracted genomic DNA from each cell subset was spread evenly across all wells of several immunoSEQ 96-well plates, with each plate serving as a replicate. For sorted subsets, 200 to 250 ng genomic DNA, equal to some 28,000 T cell genomes, was loaded into each replicate PCR. Purified libraries were measured with a Qubit 3.0 fluorometer, size-checked on a Bioanalyzer 2100, and measured again with the KAPA Library Quantification kit. Every immunoSEQ 96-well plate was sequenced on a dedicated single-read 150-cycle Illumina NextSeq 550 flow cell. In the original analysis: The immunoSEQ output contained only junctional sequences without quality scores, so filtering could not match that applied to full-length reads. Sequences were annotated with PyIR, a Python wrapper for IgBLAST v1.9, and V/J genes and CDR3 were assigned using IMGT germline references. Any read was removed if the V/J assignment was weak (E-value above 1e-6), the CDR3 was missing, or the read contained stop codons, out-of-frame junctions, or ambiguous translated residues. V3J clonotypes were defined as sequences sharing an identical inferred V gene, J gene, and CDR3 amino acid sequence. Percentage overlap between repertoires was computed as shared unique clonotypes divided by the size of the smaller repertoire. Three approaches were used to assess repertoire richness: RTK rarefaction, the Chao1 estimator, and Recon v2.1 estimates of unobserved clonotypes. Generation probabilities were computed with OLGA for all TCRbeta clonotypes obtained by the gDNA method from four donors. TCRdb mirrors the immuneACCESS table, restricted to in-frame sequences. Some clones are absent from its copies; in checked studies, under half trace to an unresolved V gene, and the reason for the others is unknown. From that table come the V and J calls and clone size; the DNA was used to work out D and trimming. For this sample the table gives a few million clones, of which approximately 95% were detected only once. The ten largest clones add up to 0.13% of the sample.

The donors were healthy, HIV-negative adults with no recently reported acute infections or vaccinations. Every donor was a Caucasian adult residing in Nashville, Tennessee, USA. CD4+ T cells were enriched by magnetic negative selection; naive cells were then positively selected on CD45RA, and the negative fraction formed the memory subset. Blood was collected by leukapheresis, and PBMCs were isolated by Ficoll-Histopaque density gradient centrifugation and then cryopreserved in liquid nitrogen vapor phase. Purity and quantity of every magnetically sorted T cell population were checked by analytical flow cytometry. Genomic DNA was isolated from each sorted fraction and quantified by UV absorbance on a Nanodrop 2000c.

The V gene is TRBV4-1 and the J gene is TRBJ1-5; confidence is insufficient to name the D gene. The sequence was obtained from a man younger than 35 in good health. The specimen was naive CD4+ T cells sorted from blood. What this sample's cell subset or site label stands for: CD45RA+ positively selected. The CDR3 amino acid sequence is: CASSQVEGWVSNQPQHF. The DNA sequence is given as TGCGCCAGCAGCCAAGTCGAGGGATGGGTGAGCAATCAGCCCCAGCATTTT.